Following are 10 T cell receptor beta chains from one sample sequenced in a study of cytomegalovirus exposure and HLA in healthy donors. PCR primers comprised 60 Vbeta and 13 Jbeta primers. TCRdb's copy holds only in-frame clones and misses some; the assay was immunoSEQ multiplex PCR. The profile covers under 200,000 clones, with roughly 82% appearing a single time and about 1.6% taken by the ten largest. Input material: PBMCs. The source is a girl aged 5 to 17 in good health and CMV-seropositive.

This clone was counted a single time. The J gene is TRBJ2-1, the V gene TRBV11-3, with 8 positions matching TRBD2. The germline gives CDR1 SGHNT, CDR2 YENEEA. The length of the CDR3 is 15 residues. V lost 2 bases, J lost 2 bases, and 2 bases stayed unmatched. In DNA, the CDR3 is TGTGCCAGCAGCTTAACTAGCGGAGCCTACAATGAGCAGTTCTTC. Translated: CASSLTSGAYNEQFF.

The chain uses TRBV6-5 and TRBJ2-1; weak D call: TRBD2 (6 bases). This CDR3 has 15 amino acids. Trimming stripped 4 bases from V and 2 bases from J, with 12 bases between. The V gene's germline CDR1 is MNHEY and CDR2 SVGAGI. The DNA for the CDR3 is TGTGCCAGCAGTTGGAGGCGGGATGCCTACAATGAGCAGTTCTTC. Its translation is CASSWRRDAYNEQFF.

The chain recombines TRBV6-1 with TRBJ1-4, with D possibly matching TRBD1 (6 bases). This CDR3 has 14 residues. V was pared by 6 bases and J by 2 bases, with 10 bases between. In germline, CDR1 is MNHNS, CDR2 SASEGT. The CDR3, as DNA: TGTGCCAGCAGGAGGGGGTGGACTAATGAAAAACTGTTTTTT. Translating it yields CASRRGWTNEKLFF.

This clone was detected once. This CDR3 reads CASSQFSRVTDTQYF. The CDR3 bases are TGCGCCAGCAGCCAATTCTCCCGAGTGACAGATACGCAGTATTTT. J is TRBJ2-3 and V is TRBV4-1; D is uncertain. Germline loops: CDR1 MGHRA, CDR2 YSYEKL. Trimming pared 2 bases from V and 3 bases from J, leaving 12 bases between. The CDR3 length is 15 residues.

The chain links TRBV27 to TRBJ1-2; 7 bases agree with TRBD1. V shed 3 bases, J shed 4 bases, and the junction held 11 bases outside the gene matches. The CDR3 runs 16 residues. Germline values: CDR1 MNHEY, CDR2 SMNVEV (reference sequence). The CDR3 DNA is TGTGCCAGCAGTTTGGTCGGGCAGGGGGAGGTCTATGGCTACACCTTC. Its protein is CASSLVGQGEVYGYTF.

This clone was counted a few times. V gene TRBV5-1 combines with J gene TRBJ2-5; no clear D. Trimming cost V 0 bases and J 3 bases, with 3 bases left between them. From germline, CDR1 is SGHRS and CDR2 YFSETQ. The CDR3 sequence is 12 residues long. CDR3 DNA sequence: TGCGCCAGCAGCTTGGTAAAAGAGACCCAGTACTTC. It encodes CASSLVKETQYF.

The rearrangement joins TRBV18 to TRBJ1-5; D call uncertain. CDR3 length equals 13 residues. V was cut by 3 bases and J by 5 bases, with 8 bases left in between. Per germline, CDR1 KGHSH and CDR2 LQKENI. CDR3 in amino acids: CASSPSRDQPQHF. The CDR3 bases are TGTGCCAGCTCACCTTCCCGGGATCAGCCCCAGCATTTT.

The chain recombines TRBV28 with TRBJ2-5; maybe TRBD1 (6 bases). The germline V gene has CDR1 MDHEN and CDR2 SYDVKM. The CDR3 has 15 residues. V was shortened by 3 bases and J by 2 bases, with 13 bases between the two germline ends. The CDR3 protein is CASSFARQVQETQYF. The CDR3, as DNA: TGTGCCAGCAGTTTCGCCCGACAGGTTCAAGAGACCCAGTACTTC.

The V gene is TRBV1, the J gene TRBJ2-3; the D segment call TRBD1 is taken from the table without a DNA check. TRBV1 is labeled a pseudogene. The CDR3 is 16 residues long. This CDR3 reads CTSSGNQGAGTDTQYF. DNA for the CDR3: TGCACCAGCAGCGGGAATCAGGGGGCTGGCACAGATACGCAGTATTTT.

This clone was seen a single time. J is TRBJ1-5 and V is TRBV28; TRBD1 matches 7 bases. The CDR3 runs to 12 residues. V lost 9 bases to trimming and J lost 4 bases; unmatched junction nucleotides: 3. Germline V gives CDR1 MDHEN, CDR2 SYDVKM. CDR3 sequence reads: CARSTGNQPQHF. DNA of the CDR3: TGTGCCAGGTCGACAGGGAATCAGCCCCAGCATTTT.